These 32 T cell receptor beta chains originate from one sample sequenced in a study of T cells in Graves' hyperthyroidism and ophthalmopathy. What was amplified from RNA transcripts were TCR beta CDR3 regions. Carried out on the TCR CDR3, a first-round RT-PCR used the HTBI primer set. One entry per CDR3 protein, called by TCRdb with MiXCR from the multiplex PCR reads. The sample gives around 36,000 distinct CDR3 sequences, 52% of which show up once; roughly a sixth is in the top ten. The sample consisted of blood. The receptors come from a middle-aged man with Graves' ophthalmopathy.

This clonotype has at least ten counts. The rearrangement links TRBV28 to TRBJ1-6; possibly TRBD1 for D (5 bases). V was trimmed by 8 bases and J by 9 bases, leaving 14 bases between them. CDR1 and CDR2 from the germline V gene are MDHEN and SYDVKM. This CDR3 is 13 amino acids long. Here the CDR3 reads CASVSRGSSPLHF. DNA for the CDR3: TGTGCCAGCGTCTCAAGGGGTAGTTCACCCCTCCACTTT. Looking up the rest from reference TRBV28 and TRBJ1-6 gives the full variable domain: DVKVTQSSRYLVKRTGEKVFLECVQDMDHENMFWYRQDPGLGLRLIYFSYDVKMKEKGDIPEGYSVSREKKERFSLILESASTNQTSMYLCASVSRGSSPLHFGNGTRLTVT.

The chain uses TRBV7-2 and TRBJ2-2; D unclear. Germline CDR1 and CDR2: SGHTA and FQGNSA. V lost 2 bases and J lost 1, with 5 bases in between. This CDR3 spans 14 amino acids. As DNA, the CDR3 is TGTGCCAGCAGCTTATTAGTGAACACCGGGGAGCTGTTTTTT. Translated: CASSLLVNTGELFF.

This clonotype was seen repeatedly, ten times or more. The chain links TRBV4-1 to TRBJ2-2; 9 bases are a match to TRBD1. Unmatched junction bases numbered 9, after V lost 1 base and J lost 9 bases. The CDR3 is 16 residues long. The germline gives CDR1 MGHRA, CDR2 YSYEKL. CDR3 loop: CASSQVLMDRGRELFF. As DNA, the CDR3 is TGCGCCAGCAGCCAAGTCCTAATGGACAGGGGACGGGAGCTGTTTTTT.

The CDR3 bases are TGTGCCAGCAGGGGAGCGACAGGGGCAAGCCAGTACTTC. This sequence encodes CASRGATGASQYF. The V and J genes are TRBV2 and TRBJ2-5; 8 nucleotides line up with TRBD1. The CDR3 runs to 13 residues. The V and J ends lost 6 bases and 10 bases, in that order; junction bases with no gene match: 10. Per the germline V gene, CDR1 is SNHLY and CDR2 is FYNNEI. Variable domain in full (rest from reference TRBV2 and TRBJ2-5): EPEVTQTPSHQVTQMGQEVILRCVPISNHLYFYWYRQILGQKVEFLVSFYNNEISEKSEIFDDQFSVERPDGSNFTLKIRSTKLEDSAMYFCASRGATGASQYFGPGTRLLVL.

This clonotype was seen only a few times. The chain carries TRBV9 and TRBJ2-2; D is undetermined. Trimming left V 1 base short and J 14 bases short, with 0 bases between. There are 8 residues in the CDR3. Per the germline V gene, CDR1 is SGDLS and CDR2 is YYNGEE. For the CDR3, the DNA is TGTGCCAGCAGCGTACTGTTTTTT. This encodes CASSVLFF.

Regarding this clonotype: Just one base apart from a much larger clone, this may be a read error. The V call is TRBV28, the J call TRBJ2-6, with D possibly TRBD1 on 5 matching bases. CDR1 is MDHEN and CDR2 is SYDVKM in the germline V gene. V gave up 5 bases and J gave up 4 bases, with 15 bases separating them. The CDR3 consists of 16 residues. CDR3 sequence: CASSPGSAKGANVLTF. CDR3 coding DNA: TGTGCCAGCAGTCCAGGGTCGGCAAAGGGGGCCAACGTCCTGACTTTC.

The rearrangement joins TRBV12-5 to TRBJ1-6; tentative D call: TRBD1 (6 bases). Per germline, CDR1 LGHNT and CDR2 FRNRAP. CDR3 length: 16 amino acids. The V end lost 1 base, the J end lost 0 bases, and 7 bases lay between the germline ends. The CDR3 coding sequence is TGTGCTAGTGGTTTGGCAGGGGTCTCCTATAATTCACCCCTCCACTTT. This encodes CASGLAGVSYNSPLHF.

Concerning this clonotype: The conserved phenylalanine or tryptophan is not found at the CDR3 terminus, so this likely reflects a read error. Because the CDR3's place on the DNA is in doubt, the DNA is left out and the CDR3 is given as listed by TCRdb. The chain's CDR3 is CASSLDRDYERYY. V usage is TRBV5-1 and J usage is TRBJ2-7; the DNA was not compared with TRBD1, the D call given in the table. The CDR3 sequence runs 13 residues, both termini included. CDR1 is SGHRS and CDR2 is YFSETQ in the germline V gene.

This clonotype was seen many times. The chain joins TRBV5-1 to TRBJ2-5, with TRBD2 identical over 13 bases. Germline CDR1 and CDR2: SGHRS and YFSETQ. V lost 3 bases, J lost 4 bases, and 3 bases stayed unmatched. The CDR3 is 15 residues long. The CDR3 reads CASSSGTSGAETQYF. In nucleotides, the CDR3 is TGCGCCAGCAGCTCGGGGACTAGCGGGGCAGAGACCCAGTACTTC.

Worth noting for this clonotype: At one end, the junction sequence differs from germline, possibly due to a read error. The genes are TRBV4-2 and TRBJ2-1; D possibly matches TRBD1 or TRBD2 (5 bases each). In germline, CDR1 is LGHNA, CDR2 YNFKEQ. This CDR3 has 15 amino acids. CDR3 in amino acids: CASSQLAGSSNQQFF. CDR3 bases: TGTGCCAGCAGCCAATTAGCAGGGAGTAGCAATCAGCAGTTCTTC.

This clonotype has only a few counts. The chain combines TRBV7-3 with TRBJ2-7; 7 positions match TRBD2. The ends lost 5 bases at V and 5 bases at J; junction bases unmatched: 6. The CDR3 consists of 13 residues. Germline V lookup: CDR1 SGHTA, CDR2 FQGTGA. The CDR3 coding sequence is TGTGCCAGCAGCAAAATGGGACTACACGAGCAGTACTTC. It translates to CASSKMGLHEQYF.

V is TRBV7-2 and J is TRBJ1-4; 10 bases fit TRBD1. The CDR3 extends over 14 amino acids. J lost 8 bases, V lost 6 bases, and 6 bases had no gene match. Germline CDR1 is SGHTA and CDR2 is FQGNSA. The CDR3 region has the DNA TGTGCCAGCAGTTCCGGGACAGGGGACGAAAAACTGTTTTTT. Amino acid sequence: CASSSGTGDEKLFF.

This clonotype was counted a single time. The chain links TRBV7-6 to TRBJ2-7; no reliable D call. The V gene's germline CDR1 is SGHVS and CDR2 FNYEAQ. The CDR3 has 14 residues. The V end lost 4 bases, the J end lost 6 bases, and 16 bases lay between the germline ends. CDR3 nucleotide sequence: TGTGCCAGCAGCTCCTTTGGCGGTGCGTCCGAGCAGTACTTC. It is translated as CASSSFGGASEQYF. The entire variable domain, with the rest obtained from reference TRBV7-6 and TRBJ2-7, is as follows: GAGVSQSPRYKVTKRGQDVALRCDPISGHVSLYWYRQALGQGPEFLTYFNYEAQQDKSGLPNDRFSAERPEGSISTLTIQRTEQRDSAMYRCASSSFGGASEQYFGPGTRLTVT.

This clonotype was found many times. The chain has TRBV6-5 and TRBJ1-5; no clear D. The CDR3 covers 13 residues. Trimming pared 0 bases from V and 0 bases from J, leaving 0 bases between. Germline CDR1 reads MNHEY; CDR2 reads SVGAGI. In DNA, the CDR3 is TGTGCCAGCAGTTACTCTAGCAATCAGCCCCAGCATTTT. Amino acids: CASSYSSNQPQHF.

This clonotype was observed at least ten times. This chain links TRBV7-9 with TRBJ1-2; D is uncertain. CDR3 length: 12 residues. V was clipped by 4 bases and J by 7 bases, with 10 bases between them. Germline V gene sequence: CDR1 SEHNR, CDR2 FQNEAQ (reference sequence). CDR3 coding DNA: TGTGCCAGCAGCTATACTTCTGGTGGCTACACCTTC. It codes for CASSYTSGGYTF.

The chain is built from TRBV7-8 and TRBJ2-2; TRBD1 aligns across 8 bases. Unmatched junction bases numbered 13, after V lost 8 bases and J lost 5 bases. Per the germline V gene, CDR1 is SGHVS and CDR2 is FQNEAQ. The CDR3 spans 16 residues. The CDR3 loop reads CASSPPGTGWTGELFF. As DNA, the CDR3 is TGTGCCAGCTCACCACCCGGGACAGGCTGGACCGGGGAGCTGTTTTTT.

Here the CDR3 DNA reads TGTGCCAGCAGCTTAGATCTAGCGGAGAGCTACGAGCAGTACTTC. It specifies CASSLDLAESYEQYF. This chain uses TRBV7-2 with TRBJ2-7; 7 nucleotides line up with TRBD2. This CDR3 comprises 15 residues. From germline, CDR1 is SGHTA and CDR2 FQGNSA. V was clipped by 1 base and J by 3 bases; unmatched bases: 6. Drawing the rest from reference TRBV7-2 and TRBJ2-7, the complete variable domain is GAGVSQSPSNKVTEKGKDVELRCDPISGHTALYWYRQSLGQGLEFLIYFQGNSAPDKSGLPSDRFSAERTGGSVSTLTIQRTQQEDSAVYLCASSLDLAESYEQYFGPGTRLTVT.

The chain combines TRBV6-6 with TRBJ2-1; D unclear. Germline V CDR1 and CDR2: MNHNY, SVGAGI (reference sequence). Trimming left V 3 bases short and J 10 bases short, with 7 bases between. This CDR3 spans 11 amino acids. The CDR3 here is CASSYDEEQFF. CDR3 sequence (DNA): TGTGCCAGCAGTTATGACGAGGAGCAGTTCTTC.

Points on this clonotype: A junction end diverges from the germline sequence, so it may reflect a read error. The CDR3 sequence: CSATGTAYDEQFF. As DNA, the CDR3 is TGCAGTGCTACCGGGACAGCCTACGATGAGCAGTTCTTC. The gene calls are TRBV20-1 and TRBJ2-1; TRBD1 matches 7 bases. The CDR3 extends over 13 amino acids. Per germline, CDR1 DFQATT and CDR2 SNEGSKA (reference sequence).

About this clonotype itself: One end of the junction is discordant with germline, which a read error may explain. The chain employs TRBV30 and TRBJ1-4, with D hard to call. Germline lookup yields CDR1 GTSNPN and CDR2 SVGIG (reference sequence). The CDR3 is made up of 14 amino acids. The CDR3 loop reads CAWRGDGLNERLFF. The CDR3 DNA reads TGTGCCTGGAGGGGCGACGGACTAAATGAAAGACTGTTTTTT. Filled out from reference TRBV30 and TRBJ1-4, the complete variable domain reads SQTIHQWPATLVQPVGSPLSLECTVEGTSNPNLYWYRQAAGRGLQLLFYSVGIGQISSEVPQNLSASRPQDRQFILSSKKLLLSDSGFYLCAWRGDGLNERLFFGSGTQLSVL.

In its sample, this clonotype was seen many times. This chain connects TRBV20-1 to TRBJ2-3; 8 bases fit TRBD1. CDR3 length: 14 amino acids. Unmatched junction bases numbered 5, after V lost 2 bases and J lost 4 bases. Germline CDR1 is DFQATT and CDR2 is SNEGSKA (reference sequence). The CDR3 region is CSARSGGWADTQYF. CDR3 nucleotide sequence: TGCAGTGCTAGATCAGGGGGCTGGGCAGATACGCAGTATTTT.

This clonotype was observed at least ten times. This sequence joins TRBV25-1 and TRBJ2-5, with D perhaps TRBD2 (7 bases). The CDR3 has 14 residues. The V end was cut by 3 bases, the J end by 9 bases, with 17 bases between. The germline gives CDR1 MGHDK, CDR2 SYGVNS. For the CDR3, the DNA is TGTGCCAGCAGTGAGGGGGCGGGGGCAGCGGCCCAGTACTTC. Translation gives CASSEGAGAAAQYF. Filled out from reference TRBV25-1 and TRBJ2-5, the complete variable domain reads EADIYQTPRYLVIGTGKKITLECSQTMGHDKMYWYQQDPGMELHLIHYSYGVNSTEKGDLSSESTVSRIRTEHFPLTLESARPSHTSQYLCASSEGAGAAAQYFGPGTRLLVL.

This clonotype was counted ten times or more. The chain is built from TRBV20-1 and TRBJ2-5; 7 bases agree with TRBD1. There are 13 residues in the CDR3. V dropped 2 bases and J dropped 5; count of bases not matched to a gene: 5. Germline values: CDR1 DFQATT, CDR2 SNEGSKA (reference sequence). This CDR3 is CSARKDRVETQYF. CDR3 bases: TGCAGTGCTAGAAAAGACAGGGTGGAGACCCAGTACTTC.

CDR3 region: CASSPGQGNQPQHF. CDR3 nucleotide sequence: TGTGCCAGCAGCCCGGGACAGGGAAATCAGCCCCAGCATTTT. This chain connects TRBV7-6 to TRBJ1-5, with 9 nucleotides matching TRBD1. This CDR3 has 14 amino acids. The germline V gene has CDR1 SGHVS and CDR2 FNYEAQ. Trimming took 5 bases from V and 4 from J; bases not matched to a gene: 3.

This clonotype was seen only once. The chain has TRBV7-2 and TRBJ1-5; no definite D call. The CDR3 loop spans 13 amino acids. Trimming removed 1 base at V and 10 bases at J, with 11 bases between. From germline, CDR1 is SGHTA and CDR2 FQGNSA. The CDR3 nucleotides are TGTGCCAGCAGCTTAGAGGACGCCGGACCCCAGCATTTT. Its translation: CASSLEDAGPQHF.

The rearrangement uses TRBV7-2 and TRBJ1-3, with D tentatively TRBD1 (5 bases). The ends were cut back, 5 bases at V and 0 bases at J, with 14 bases in the middle. Germline CDR1 and CDR2: SGHTA and FQGNSA. This CDR3 contains 16 residues. CDR3 DNA sequence: TGTGCCAGCAGCGCTAGCGGGACCTACTCTGGAAACACCATATATTTT. It is translated as CASSASGTYSGNTIYF. Using reference TRBV7-2 and TRBJ1-3 for the parts outside the CDR3, the full variable domain is GAGVSQSPSNKVTEKGKDVELRCDPISGHTALYWYRQSLGQGLEFLIYFQGNSAPDKSGLPSDRFSAERTGGSVSTLTIQRTQQEDSAVYLCASSASGTYSGNTIYFGEGSWLTVV.

The rearrangement joins TRBV11-2 to TRBJ2-3, with 7 bases that match TRBD2. Germline CDR1 and CDR2: SGHAT and FQNNGV. The ends lost 0 bases at V and 6 bases at J; junction bases unmatched: 3. This CDR3 has 14 amino acids. The CDR3 reads CASSLDMGGDTQYF. CDR3 coding DNA: TGTGCCAGCAGCTTAGATATGGGGGGGGATACGCAGTATTTT.

Worth noting for this clonotype: This CDR3 is missing its conserved last phenylalanine or tryptophan, likely due to a read error. No DNA is shown, since the ends of the CDR3 on it are uncertain; the CDR3 is the one TCRdb lists. Here the CDR3 reads CATSDLSRT. The chain joins TRBV24-1 to TRBJ1-6; no DNA check was done on the table's D call, TRBD1. CDR1 KGHDR and CDR2 SFDVKD come from the germline V gene. The CDR3 region is 9 residues in length, termini included.

As to this clonotype: The DNA is left out, because the CDR3 cannot be placed on it with certainty; the CDR3 is given as TCRdb lists it. The chain employs TRBV20-1 and TRBJ1-3. CDR1 is DFQATT, CDR2 SNEGSKA, per germline (reference sequence). Including both end residues, the CDR3 is 22 amino acids long. The CDR3 spells CSAHGGSETQYFGPGSGNTIYF.

J is TRBJ1-1 and V is TRBV20-1; D is possibly TRBD1 (5 bases). The CDR3 loop spans 13 amino acids. In germline, CDR1 is DFQATT, CDR2 SNEGSKA (reference sequence). V was trimmed by 5 bases and J by 1 base, leaving 11 bases between them. For the CDR3, the DNA is TGCAGTGCTCCCACTGGGACGAACACTGAAGCTTTCTTT. The encoded protein is CSAPTGTNTEAFF.

A remark on this clonotype: A much larger clone differs from this one at a single base, so this may be a read error. The J gene is TRBJ2-3, the V gene TRBV27, with D unresolved. CDR1 and CDR2 from the germline V gene are MNHEY and SMNVEV (reference sequence). The CDR3 consists of 14 residues. V gave up 7 bases and J gave up 1 base, with 12 bases separating them. The CDR3 region is CASTQWPGTDTQYF. CDR3 nucleotides: TGTGCCAGCACCCAATGGCCGGGCACAGATACGCAGTATTTT.

Many counts were recorded for this clonotype. The chain employs TRBV30 and TRBJ2-1; perhaps D is TRBD1 or TRBD2 (5 bases each). Trimming took off 1 base at V and 2 bases at J, with 12 bases between the two ends. The germline gives CDR1 GTSNPN, CDR2 SVGIG (reference sequence). The CDR3 is 15 amino acids. The CDR3 sequence: CAWSGDLGAYNEQFF. Written as DNA, the CDR3 is TGTGCCTGGAGTGGGGACCTAGGCGCCTACAATGAGCAGTTCTTC.